This TCR beta chain emerged from a study of blood T cell repertoires in COVID-19. Sequenced by immunoSEQ multiplex PCR; TCRdb stores in-frame clones only, minus some. Of about 74,000 clones in the sample, approximately 84% are singletons; the top ten hold over 30%. CDR1 is MNHEY and CDR2 is SMNVEV in the germline V gene (reference sequence). V gave up 5 bases and J gave up 8 bases; unmatched junction bases: 4. The CDR3 has 14 amino acids. The sequenced material came from peripheral blood. The TCR was taken from a man in his sixties or seventies with acute or convalescent COVID-19. This rearrangement joins TRBV27 to TRBJ1-6; 9 bases are shared with TRBD1. CDR3 coding DNA: TGTGCCAGCAGTCCAGGGACAGGGTATTCACCCCTCCACTTT. This codes for CASSPGTGYSPLHF.